This is a list of T cell receptor beta chains from one sample in a study of blood T cell repertoires in COVID-19. Method: immunoSEQ multiplex PCR; TCRdb's copy keeps in-frame clones and lacks some. The profile shows about 200,000 clones, roughly 87% of them singletons. What was sequenced was peripheral blood. These receptors were collected from a man aged 35 to 55 with active or convalescent COVID-19. Both conserved end residues are part of each CDR3. D genes are given only for firm matches. Clone size is given for some rows only: seen once, a few or many times, or a class if the clone is expanded.

V gene	D gene	J gene	clone size	CDR3 protein	CDR3 DNA
TRBV19	TRBD1	TRBJ1-2	-	CASSTRTGPNYGYTF	TGTGCCAGTAGTACTCGGACAGGGCCTAACTATGGCTACACCTTC
TRBV11-2	-	TRBJ1-1	few	CASSKSQGSVNTEAFF	TGTGCCAGCAGCAAATCTCAGGGGTCGGTGAACACTGAAGCTTTCTTT
TRBV5-6	-	TRBJ1-1	-	CASSLLGGNSEAFF	TGTGCCAGCAGCTTGTTGGGGGGAAACAGTGAAGCTTTCTTT
TRBV30	TRBD1	TRBJ2-7	-	CAWSGQGMDEQYF	TGTGCCTGGAGTGGACAGGGGATGGACGAGCAGTACTTC
TRBV21-1	-	TRBJ2-7	-	CASSKARPGEQYF	TGTGCCAGCAGCAAAGCGCGGCCGGGCGAGCAGTACTTC
TRBV27	TRBD1	TRBJ2-1	-	CASSPPGTGGEYEQFF	TGTGCCAGCAGTCCACCCGGGACAGGGGGCGAGTATGAGCAGTTCTTC
TRBV18	-	TRBJ1-2	-	CASSLSEGGGGYTF	TGTGCCAGCTCACTGTCGGAGGGCGGTGGTGGCTACACCTTC
TRBV9	TRBD1	TRBJ1-3	-	CASSFQGARGNTIYF	TGTGCCAGCAGCTTCCAGGGGGCGCGAGGAAACACCATATATTTT
TRBV7-2	-	TRBJ2-7	-	CASSSYTSGRPYEQYF	TGTGCCAGCAGCTCGTATACTAGTGGGCGACCATACGAGCAGTACTTC
TRBV11-2	-	TRBJ1-1	-	CASSLRGSNTEAFF	TGTGCCAGCAGCTTACGGGGGTCTAACACTGAAGCTTTCTTT
TRBV18	TRBD1	TRBJ1-1	-	CASSIQGGNAEAFF	TGTGCCAGCTCCATACAGGGGGGGAACGCTGAAGCTTTCTTT
TRBV19	TRBD2	TRBJ2-1	-	CASPTSGRSSYNEQFF	TGTGCCAGCCCCACTAGCGGGAGGTCGTCCTACAATGAGCAGTTCTTC
TRBV5-1	-	TRBJ2-7	-	CASSLDGGDEQYF	TGCGCCAGCAGCTTGGATGGAGGGGACGAGCAGTACTTC